This T cell receptor (beta chain) is from a study of T cells in Graves' hyperthyroidism and ophthalmopathy. TCR beta CDR3 region amplification was performed from RNA transcripts. The HTBI primer set was used in a first-round RT-PCR of the TCR CDR3. In TCRdb, the multiplex PCR reads were re-called with MiXCR into one record per CDR3 protein. The sample consists of about half a million distinct CDR3 sequences, roughly 25% of them appearing once. This CDR3 is 14 amino acids long. Germline CDR1 reads SNHLY; CDR2 reads FYNNEI. The ends lost 5 bases at V and 4 bases at J; junction bases unmatched: 6. The PBMCs were taken from under 12 ml of fresh peripheral blood.

The V call is TRBV2, the J call TRBJ1-1; TRBD1 matches 8 bases. Sequenced input: blood. The receptor's source is a woman aged 30 to 39 with Graves' ophthalmopathy. The CDR3 DNA is TGTGCCAGCAGTAAGACAGGGGAGAGCACTGAAGCTTTCTTT. This codes for CASSKTGESTEAFF.